A selection of T cell receptor beta chains follows, all from one sample in a study of blood T cell repertoires in COVID-19. Libraries were prepared by immunoSEQ multiplex PCR; TCRdb keeps only in-frame clonotypes and omits some of them. Among 250,000 to 300,000 clones listed, roughly 80% were seen once. Material: PBMCs or T cells enriched from blood (not recorded which). The receptors were gathered from a man aged 40-49 years who had been exposed to COVID-19. Each CDR3 is given with its conserved first and last residue. The D gene is left open where the match is weak. Only part of the rows carry a size: once, few, many, or a class if the clone is expanded.

TRBV7-9	TRBJ1-1	.	.	TGTGCCAGCAGCTCTGGTGCCGGGAACACTGAAGCTTTCTTT	CASSSGAGNTEAFF
TRBV11-1	TRBJ2-2	.	.	TGTGCCAGCAGCAACCTGAGGAACACCGGGGAGCTGTTTTTT	CASSNLRNTGELFF
TRBV5-6	TRBJ1-5	TRBD1	.	TGTGCCAGCAGCCGCACGGGACAGCTGAACTCACAGCCCCAGCATTTT	CASSRTGQLNSQPQHF
TRBV25-1	TRBJ1-6	.	.	TGTGCCAGCATGAAGGAGGGAGATTCACCCCTCCACTTT	CASMKEGDSPLHF
TRBV7-9	TRBJ1-6	.	.	TGTGCCAGCAGCTTAGCCGGGAATAATTCACCCCTCCACTTT	CASSLAGNNSPLHF
TRBV7-9	TRBJ2-4	TRBD2	few	TGTGCCAGCAGTGAATCCGGACTAGCTCGGGGCATTCAGTACTTC	CASSESGLARGIQYF
TRBV2	TRBJ1-2	.	.	TGTGCCAGCAGTGTGGTCAGGGATGCCTATGGCTACACCTTC	CASSVVRDAYGYTF
TRBV11-1	TRBJ2-2	.	.	TGTGCCAGCAGCTTCATAGGGGCCGGGGAGCTGTTTTTT	CASSFIGAGELFF
TRBV2	TRBJ2-3	.	.	TGTGCCAGCAGTGACTTTGATACGCAGTATTTT	CASSDFDTQYF
TRBV3-1/TRBV3-2	TRBJ2-2	TRBD2	.	TGTGCCAGCAGCTCCCCGGGACTAGCGGCCGGGGAGCTGTTTTTT	CASSSPGLAAGELFF
TRBV5-1	TRBJ2-7	.	few	TGCGCCAGCAGCTTGGAGCACGAGCAGTACTTC	CASSLEHEQYF
TRBV29-1	TRBJ2-7	TRBD2	.	TGCAGCGTTGCGACTAGCGGGTACGAGCAGTACTTC	CSVATSGYEQYF
TRBV9	TRBJ2-2	TRBD2	.	TGTGCCAGCAGCCCGCGGGAGGTCGGGTCGGGCACCGGGGAGCTGTTTTTT	CASSPREVGSGTGELFF
TRBV5-4	TRBJ2-7	.	.	TGTGCCAGCAGCTTGGAGCCAGCGGCCTATCGCGAGCAGTACTTC	CASSLEPAAYREQYF
TRBV2	TRBJ1-5	.	.	TGTGCCAGCAGCCCCGTCGCCGGGTTTAGCAATCAGCCCCAGCATTTT	CASSPVAGFSNQPQHF
TRBV27	TRBJ2-1	TRBD2	.	TGTGCCAGCAGTCTCCCACTAGCGGGAGGGCCCAATGAGCAGTTCTTC	CASSLPLAGGPNEQFF
TRBV9	TRBJ1-1	TRBD1	.	TGTGCCAGCAGCCCGGTGGTTACAGGGGAATACCAAGAACCTGAAGCTTTCTTT	CASSPVVTGEYQEPEAFF
TRBV18	TRBJ2-2	.	.	TGTGCCAGCTCACCCAGCGGCACCGGGGAGCTGTTTTTT	CASSPSGTGELFF
TRBV7-9	TRBJ2-5	.	.	TGTGCCAGCAGCTTAGTCCAGTACCAAGAGACCCAGTACTTC	CASSLVQYQETQYF
TRBV6-5	TRBJ1-1	TRBD1	.	TGTGCCAGCAGTTACAACTCGGGACAGGGTGGCACTGAAGCTTTCTTT	CASSYNSGQGGTEAFF
TRBV29-1	TRBJ1-1	.	.	TGCAGCGTTGAAGAGCAGGGGCACACTGAAGCTTTCTTT	CSVEEQGHTEAFF
TRBV30	TRBJ1-2	.	.	TGTGCCTGGAATCCAGGGGAAGACTATGGCTACACCTTC	CAWNPGEDYGYTF
TRBV5-6	TRBJ1-2	.	many	TGTGCCAGCAGCTTTTTTAACAGGCTCGGCTACACCTTC	CASSFFNRLGYTF
TRBV9	TRBJ2-1	TRBD2	.	TGTGCCAGCAGCGGACTGGCGGACAGCGGGAGGGCCGGTGGGGATGAGCAGTTCTTC	CASSGLADSGRAGGDEQFF
TRBV9	TRBJ1-2	.	.	TGTGCCAGCAGCGGACTACAGACTAACTATGGCTACACCTTC	CASSGLQTNYGYTF
TRBV4-1	TRBJ2-1	TRBD2	.	TGCGCCAGCAGCCAAGACCCGAGCGGGAGCGCCACGAATGAGCAGTTCTTC	CASSQDPSGSATNEQFF
TRBV10-2	TRBJ1-5	TRBD1	.	TGCGCCAGCCGGGGACAGGTGGGTCAGCCCCAGCATTTT	CASRGQVGQPQHF
TRBV7-3	TRBJ1-2	.	.	TGTGCCAGCAGCTTACGGGGCCGGGGGTATGGCTACACCTTC	CASSLRGRGYGYTF
TRBV19	TRBJ1-6	.	.	TGTGCCAGTAGATTTCAGGGGAATTCACCCCTCCACTTT	CASRFQGNSPLHF
TRBV6-4	TRBJ2-3	TRBD2	.	TGTGCCAGCAGTGACAGGGAGGGCGGCACAGATACGCAGTATTTT	CASSDREGGTDTQYF
TRBV19	TRBJ1-1	.	.	TGTGCCAGTACATCTACGAACACTGAAGCTTTCTTT	CASTSTNTEAFF
TRBV18	TRBJ1-6	TRBD1	.	TGTGCCAGCTCACCATTCGACAGGGGGGGTTCCTATAATTCACCCCTCCACTTT	CASSPFDRGGSYNSPLHF
TRBV5-1	TRBJ1-1	.	.	TGCGCCAGCAGCTTGACGGACACTGAAGCTTTCTTT	CASSLTDTEAFF
TRBV6-5	TRBJ1-1	.	.	TGTGCCAGCAGTTCGACAGGGAACACTGAAGCTTTCTTT	CASSSTGNTEAFF
TRBV6-5	TRBJ1-1	.	.	TGTGCCGGCCAGGAGGTTACGGGCGCTGAAGCTTTCTTT	CAGQEVTGAEAFF
TRBV4-2	TRBJ1-2	.	.	TGTGCCAGCAGCCAAGACAGGCTCAATGGCTACACCTTC	CASSQDRLNGYTF
TRBV19	TRBJ2-7	.	few	TGTGCCAGTAGTATGGGGCCGCCTCGATACGAGCAGTACTTC	CASSMGPPRYEQYF